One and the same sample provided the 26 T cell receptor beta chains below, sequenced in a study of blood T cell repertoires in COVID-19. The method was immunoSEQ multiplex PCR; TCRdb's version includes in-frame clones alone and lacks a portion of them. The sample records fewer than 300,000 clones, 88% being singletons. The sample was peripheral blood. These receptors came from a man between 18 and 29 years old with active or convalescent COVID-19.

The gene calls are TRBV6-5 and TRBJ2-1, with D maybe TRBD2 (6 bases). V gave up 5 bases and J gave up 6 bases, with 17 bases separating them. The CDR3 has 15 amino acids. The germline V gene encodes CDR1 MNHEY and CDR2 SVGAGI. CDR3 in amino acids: CASSQWASELNEQFF. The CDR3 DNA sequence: TGTGCCAGCAGTCAATGGGCTAGCGAGCTCAATGAGCAGTTCTTC.

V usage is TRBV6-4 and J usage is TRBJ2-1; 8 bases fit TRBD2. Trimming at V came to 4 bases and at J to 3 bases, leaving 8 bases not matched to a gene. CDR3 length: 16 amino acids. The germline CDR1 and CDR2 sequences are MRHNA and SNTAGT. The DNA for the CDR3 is TGTGCCAGCAGTGTGTACGGGGGGGAGGGCTACAATGAGCAGTTCTTC. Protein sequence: CASSVYGGEGYNEQFF.

The CDR3 bases are TGTGCCAGCACCGCGGCGCCGGGGAGGTCCTACGAGCAGTACTTC. This encodes CASTAAPGRSYEQYF. This rearrangement joins TRBV7-9 to TRBJ2-7, with D perhaps TRBD2 (6 bases). The CDR3 is 15 amino acids. The ends were cut back, 7 bases at V and 1 base at J, with 17 bases in the middle. Germline-derived CDR1 and CDR2 are SEHNR and FQNEAQ (reference sequence).

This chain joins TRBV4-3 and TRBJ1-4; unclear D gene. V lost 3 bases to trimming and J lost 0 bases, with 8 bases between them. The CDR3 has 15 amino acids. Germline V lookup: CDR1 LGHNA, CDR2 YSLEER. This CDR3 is CASSQPGATNEKLFF. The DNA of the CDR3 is TGCGCCAGCAGCCAGCCCGGAGCAACTAATGAAAAACTGTTTTTT.

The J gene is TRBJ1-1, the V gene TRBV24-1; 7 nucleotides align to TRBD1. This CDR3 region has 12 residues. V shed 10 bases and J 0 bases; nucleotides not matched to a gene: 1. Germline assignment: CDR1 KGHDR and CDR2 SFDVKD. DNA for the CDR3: TGTGCCACGGGACAGTTGAACACTGAAGCTTTCTTT. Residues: CATGQLNTEAFF.

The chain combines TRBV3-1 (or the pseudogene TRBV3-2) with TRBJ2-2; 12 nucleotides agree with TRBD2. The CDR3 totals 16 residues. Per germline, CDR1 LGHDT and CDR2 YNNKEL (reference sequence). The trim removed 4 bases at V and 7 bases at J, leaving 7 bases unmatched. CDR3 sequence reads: CASSRGLAGLVGELFF. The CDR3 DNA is TGTGCCAGCAGCCGCGGACTAGCGGGGTTGGTCGGGGAGCTGTTTTTT.

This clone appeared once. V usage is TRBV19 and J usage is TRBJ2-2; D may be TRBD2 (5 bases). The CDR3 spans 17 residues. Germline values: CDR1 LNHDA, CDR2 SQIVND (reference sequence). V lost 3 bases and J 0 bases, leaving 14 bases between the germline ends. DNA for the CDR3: TGTGCCAGTAGTATGAGGGTCGGGAAACCGAACACCGGGGAGCTGTTTTTT. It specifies CASSMRVGKPNTGELFF.

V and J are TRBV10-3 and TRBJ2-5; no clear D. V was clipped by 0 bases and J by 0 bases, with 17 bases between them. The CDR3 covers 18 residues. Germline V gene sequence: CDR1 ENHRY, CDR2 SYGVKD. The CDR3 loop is CAISESKLIPRNQETQYF. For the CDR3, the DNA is TGTGCCATCAGTGAGTCGAAGCTCATCCCCCGTAACCAAGAGACCCAGTACTTC.

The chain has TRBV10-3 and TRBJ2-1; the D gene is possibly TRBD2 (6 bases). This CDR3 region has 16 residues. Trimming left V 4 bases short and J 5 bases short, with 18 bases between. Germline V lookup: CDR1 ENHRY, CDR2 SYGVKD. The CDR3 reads CAISGRVSNHDNEQFF. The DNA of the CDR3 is TGTGCCATCAGTGGGAGGGTGTCAAACCATGACAATGAGCAGTTCTTC.

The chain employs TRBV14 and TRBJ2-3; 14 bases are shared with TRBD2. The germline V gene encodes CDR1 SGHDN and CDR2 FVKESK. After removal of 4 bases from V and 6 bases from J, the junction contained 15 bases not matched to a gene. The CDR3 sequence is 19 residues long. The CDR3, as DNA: TGTGCCAGCAGCCGACTAGCGGGGGGGCTAACACCCGCAACGGATACGCAGTATTTT. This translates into CASSRLAGGLTPATDTQYF. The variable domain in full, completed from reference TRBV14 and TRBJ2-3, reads EAGVTQFPSHSVIEKGQTVTLRCDPISGHDNLYWYRRVMGKEIKFLLHFVKESKQDESGMPNNRFLAERTGGTYSTLKVQPAELEDSGVYFCASSRLAGGLTPATDTQYFGPGTRLTVL.

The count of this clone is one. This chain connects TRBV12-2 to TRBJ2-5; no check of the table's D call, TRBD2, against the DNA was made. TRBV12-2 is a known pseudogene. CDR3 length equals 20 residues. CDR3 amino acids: CASRSKGGRALTSGRETQYF. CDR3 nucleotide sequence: TGTGCAAGTCGCTCAAAAGGTGGCAGGGCCCTGACTAGCGGAAGAGAGACCCAGTACTTC.

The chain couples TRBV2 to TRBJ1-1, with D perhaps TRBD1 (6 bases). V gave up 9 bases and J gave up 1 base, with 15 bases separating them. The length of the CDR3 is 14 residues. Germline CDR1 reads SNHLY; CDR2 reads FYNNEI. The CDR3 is CARTTGSRNTEAFF. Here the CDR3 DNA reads TGTGCCAGAACTACAGGGTCTAGGAACACTGAAGCTTTCTTT.

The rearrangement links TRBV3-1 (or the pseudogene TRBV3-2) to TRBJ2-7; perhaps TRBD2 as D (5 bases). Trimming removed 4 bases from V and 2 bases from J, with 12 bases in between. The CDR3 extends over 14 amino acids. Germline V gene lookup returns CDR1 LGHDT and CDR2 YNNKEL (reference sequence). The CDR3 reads CASSPMRGPYEQYF. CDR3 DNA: TGTGCCAGCAGCCCGATGAGAGGGCCCTACGAGCAGTACTTC.

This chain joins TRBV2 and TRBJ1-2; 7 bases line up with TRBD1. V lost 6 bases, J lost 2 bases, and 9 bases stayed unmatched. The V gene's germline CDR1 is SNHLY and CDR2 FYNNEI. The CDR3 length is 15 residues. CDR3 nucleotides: TGTGCCAGCAGCCAGGGGGACACCCTGAACTATGGCTACACCTTC. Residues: CASSQGDTLNYGYTF.

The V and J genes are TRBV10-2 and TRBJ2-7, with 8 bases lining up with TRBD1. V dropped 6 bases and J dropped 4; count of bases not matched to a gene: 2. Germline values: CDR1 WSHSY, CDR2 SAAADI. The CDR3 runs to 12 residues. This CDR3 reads CASRGQAYEQYF. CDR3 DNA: TGCGCCAGCAGGGGACAGGCATACGAGCAGTACTTC.

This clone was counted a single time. The DNA for the CDR3 is TGTGCCAGCAGCCACAGTATTTCCCGACTGAACACTGAAGCTTTCTTT. It encodes CASSHSISRLNTEAFF. The chain carries TRBV25-1 and TRBJ1-1; D not resolved. Germline CDR1 MGHDK, CDR2 SYGVNS. Trimming removed 6 bases at V and 0 bases at J, with 17 bases between. CDR3 size: 16 residues.

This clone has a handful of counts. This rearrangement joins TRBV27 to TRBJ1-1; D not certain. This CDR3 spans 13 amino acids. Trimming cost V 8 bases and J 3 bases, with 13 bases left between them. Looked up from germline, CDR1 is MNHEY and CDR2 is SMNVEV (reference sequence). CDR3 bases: TGTGCCAGCGTAAGTACAGCGGACACTGAAGCTTTCTTT. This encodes CASVSTADTEAFF.

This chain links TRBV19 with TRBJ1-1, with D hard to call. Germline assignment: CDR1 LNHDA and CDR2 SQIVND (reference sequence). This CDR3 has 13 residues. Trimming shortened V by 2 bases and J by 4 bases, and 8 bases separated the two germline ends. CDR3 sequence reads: CASSIFRSTEAFF. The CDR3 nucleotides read TGTGCCAGTAGTATATTCCGGAGCACTGAAGCTTTCTTT.

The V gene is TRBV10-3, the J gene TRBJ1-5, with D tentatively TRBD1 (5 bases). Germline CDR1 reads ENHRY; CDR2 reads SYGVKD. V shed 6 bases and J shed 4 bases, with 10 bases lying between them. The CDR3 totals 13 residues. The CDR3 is CAISAGGNQPQHF. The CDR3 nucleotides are TGTGCCATCAGCGCTGGGGGGAATCAGCCCCAGCATTTT.

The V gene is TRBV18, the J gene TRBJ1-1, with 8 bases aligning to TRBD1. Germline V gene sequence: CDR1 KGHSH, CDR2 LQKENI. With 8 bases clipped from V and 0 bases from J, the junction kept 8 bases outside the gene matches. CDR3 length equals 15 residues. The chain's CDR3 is CASTGQGGLNTEAFF. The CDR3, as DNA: TGTGCCAGCACCGGACAGGGAGGATTGAACACTGAAGCTTTCTTT.

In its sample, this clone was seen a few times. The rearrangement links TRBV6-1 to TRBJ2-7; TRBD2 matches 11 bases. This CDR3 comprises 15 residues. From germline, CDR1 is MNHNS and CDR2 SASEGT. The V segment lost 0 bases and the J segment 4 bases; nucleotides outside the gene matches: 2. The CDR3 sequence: CASSEAVAGGYEQYF. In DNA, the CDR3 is TGTGCCAGCAGTGAAGCAGTAGCGGGGGGGTACGAGCAGTACTTC.

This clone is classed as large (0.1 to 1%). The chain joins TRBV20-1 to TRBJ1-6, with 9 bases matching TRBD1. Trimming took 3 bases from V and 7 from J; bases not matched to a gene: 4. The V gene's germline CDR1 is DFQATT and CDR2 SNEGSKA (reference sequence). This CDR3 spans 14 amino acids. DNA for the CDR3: TGCAGTGCTAGTGCCGGGACAGGGAATTCACCCCTCCACTTT. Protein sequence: CSASAGTGNSPLHF.

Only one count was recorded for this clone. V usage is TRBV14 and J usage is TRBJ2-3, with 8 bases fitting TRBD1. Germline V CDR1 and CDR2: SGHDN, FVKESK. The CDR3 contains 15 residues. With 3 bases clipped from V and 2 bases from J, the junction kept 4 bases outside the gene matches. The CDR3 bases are TGTGCCAGCAGCCAGGGACAGGCCCCCACAGATACGCAGTATTTT. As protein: CASSQGQAPTDTQYF.

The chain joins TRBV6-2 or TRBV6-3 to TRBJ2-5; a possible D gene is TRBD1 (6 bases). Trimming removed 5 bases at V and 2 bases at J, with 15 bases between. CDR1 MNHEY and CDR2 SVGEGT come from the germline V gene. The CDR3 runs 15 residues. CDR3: CASSPQDGTQETQYF. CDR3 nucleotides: TGTGCCAGCAGTCCACAGGACGGGACACAAGAGACCCAGTACTTC.

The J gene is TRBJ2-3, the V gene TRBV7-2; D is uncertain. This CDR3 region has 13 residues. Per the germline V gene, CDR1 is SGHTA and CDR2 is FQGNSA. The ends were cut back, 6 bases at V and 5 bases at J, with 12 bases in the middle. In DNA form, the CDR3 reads TGTGCCAGCAGACCAAGCTCAGGAGATACGCAGTATTTT. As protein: CASRPSSGDTQYF.

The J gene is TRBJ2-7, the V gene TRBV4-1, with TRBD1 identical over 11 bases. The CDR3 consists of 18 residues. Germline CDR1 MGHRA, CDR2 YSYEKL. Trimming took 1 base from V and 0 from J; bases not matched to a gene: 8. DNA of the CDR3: TGCGCCAGCAGCCAAGGAAGGACAGGGGGCGGCATCTCCTACGAGCAGTACTTC. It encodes CASSQGRTGGGISYEQYF.